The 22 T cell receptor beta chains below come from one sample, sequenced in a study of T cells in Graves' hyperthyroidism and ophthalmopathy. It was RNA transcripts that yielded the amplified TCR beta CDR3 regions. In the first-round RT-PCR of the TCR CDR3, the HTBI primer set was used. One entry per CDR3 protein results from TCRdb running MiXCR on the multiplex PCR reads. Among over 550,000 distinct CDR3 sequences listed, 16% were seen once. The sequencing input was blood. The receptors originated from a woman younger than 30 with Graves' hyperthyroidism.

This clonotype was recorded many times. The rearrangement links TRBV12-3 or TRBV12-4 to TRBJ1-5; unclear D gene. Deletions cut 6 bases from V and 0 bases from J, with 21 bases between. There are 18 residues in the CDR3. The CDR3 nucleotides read TGTGCCAGCAGCCCCCAAGGTTTGGACCAATATAGCAATCAGCCCCAGCATTTT. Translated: CASSPQGLDQYSNQPQHF.

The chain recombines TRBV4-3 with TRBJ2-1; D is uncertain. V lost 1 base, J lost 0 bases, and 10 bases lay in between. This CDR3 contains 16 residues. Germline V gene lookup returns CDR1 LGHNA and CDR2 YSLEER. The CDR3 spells CASSQGTDLSYNEQFF. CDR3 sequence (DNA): TGCGCCAGCAGCCAAGGAACGGATCTCTCCTACAATGAGCAGTTCTTC.

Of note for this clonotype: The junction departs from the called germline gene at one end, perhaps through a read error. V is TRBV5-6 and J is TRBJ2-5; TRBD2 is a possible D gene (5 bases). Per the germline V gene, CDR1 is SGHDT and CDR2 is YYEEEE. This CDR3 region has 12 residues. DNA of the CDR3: TGTGCCAGCAGCTTAATTGGGGAGACCCGGTACTTC. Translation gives CASSLIGETRYF.

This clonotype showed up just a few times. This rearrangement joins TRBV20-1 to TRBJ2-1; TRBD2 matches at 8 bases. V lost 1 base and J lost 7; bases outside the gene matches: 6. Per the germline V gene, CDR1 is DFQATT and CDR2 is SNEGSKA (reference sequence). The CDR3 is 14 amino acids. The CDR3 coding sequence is TGCAGTGCTAGAGGCAATCTAGCGGGTAATGAGCAGTTCTTC. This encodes CSARGNLAGNEQFF.

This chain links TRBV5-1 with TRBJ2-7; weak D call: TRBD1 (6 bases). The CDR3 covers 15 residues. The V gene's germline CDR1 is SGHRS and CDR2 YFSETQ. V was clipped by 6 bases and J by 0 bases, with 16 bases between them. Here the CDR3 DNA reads TGCGCCAGCATGGTACAGACAGGTTCCTCCTACGAGCAGTACTTC. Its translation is CASMVQTGSSYEQYF.

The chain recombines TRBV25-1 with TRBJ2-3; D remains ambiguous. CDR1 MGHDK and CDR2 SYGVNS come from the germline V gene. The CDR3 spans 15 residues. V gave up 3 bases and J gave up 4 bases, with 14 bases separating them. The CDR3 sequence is CASSDPSYPSDTQYF. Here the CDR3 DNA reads TGTGCCAGCAGTGACCCCTCTTATCCCTCAGATACGCAGTATTTT.

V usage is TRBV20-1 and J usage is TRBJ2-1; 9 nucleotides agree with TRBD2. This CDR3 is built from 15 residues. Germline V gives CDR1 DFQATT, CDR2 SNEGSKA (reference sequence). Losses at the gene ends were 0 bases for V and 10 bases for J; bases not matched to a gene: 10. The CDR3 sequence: CSARDRRDLAGEQFF. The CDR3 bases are TGCAGTGCTAGAGATCGGCGAGATCTAGCGGGGGAGCAGTTCTTC.

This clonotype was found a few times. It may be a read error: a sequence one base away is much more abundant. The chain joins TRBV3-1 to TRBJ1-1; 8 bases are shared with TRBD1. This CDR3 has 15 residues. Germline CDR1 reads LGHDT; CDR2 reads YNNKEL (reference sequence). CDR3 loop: CASSQGTGENTEALF. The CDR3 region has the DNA TGTGCCAGCAGCCAGGGGACAGGTGAGAACACTGAAGCTCTCTTT.

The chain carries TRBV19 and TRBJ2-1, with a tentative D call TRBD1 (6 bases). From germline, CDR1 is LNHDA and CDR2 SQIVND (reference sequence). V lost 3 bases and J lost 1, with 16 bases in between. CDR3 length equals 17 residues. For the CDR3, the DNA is TGTGCCAGTAGTATCTCGGTGGGCAGGGGTTCCTACAATGAGCAGTTCTTC. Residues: CASSISVGRGSYNEQFF.

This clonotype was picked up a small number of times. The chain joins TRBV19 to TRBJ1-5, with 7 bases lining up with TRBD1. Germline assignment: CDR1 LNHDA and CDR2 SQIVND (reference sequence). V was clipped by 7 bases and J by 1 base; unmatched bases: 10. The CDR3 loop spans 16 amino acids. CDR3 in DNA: TGTGCCAGTAAACCACGGAGGGGGCGAAGCAATCAGCCCCAGCATTTT. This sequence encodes CASKPRRGRSNQPQHF.

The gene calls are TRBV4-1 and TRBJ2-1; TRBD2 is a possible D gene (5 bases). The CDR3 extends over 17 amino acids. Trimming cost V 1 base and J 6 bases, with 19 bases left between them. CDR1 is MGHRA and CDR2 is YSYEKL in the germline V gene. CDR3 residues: CASSQVITGFGVNEQFF. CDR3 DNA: TGCGCCAGCAGCCAAGTAATAACGGGGTTTGGGGTCAATGAGCAGTTCTTC.

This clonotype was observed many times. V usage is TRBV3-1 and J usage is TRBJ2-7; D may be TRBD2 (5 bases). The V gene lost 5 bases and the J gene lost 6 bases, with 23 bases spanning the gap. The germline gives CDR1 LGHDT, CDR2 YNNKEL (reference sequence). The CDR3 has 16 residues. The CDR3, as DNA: TGTGCCAGCAGCTCGGAGGCAGCTTCCCGGTGGAGCGAGCAGTACTTC. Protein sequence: CASSSEAASRWSEQYF.

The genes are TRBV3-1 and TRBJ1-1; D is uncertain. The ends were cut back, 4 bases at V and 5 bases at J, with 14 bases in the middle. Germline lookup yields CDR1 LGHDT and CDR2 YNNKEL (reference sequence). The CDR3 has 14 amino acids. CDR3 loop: CASSPPRGLTEAFF. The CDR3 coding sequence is TGTGCCAGCAGCCCCCCCCGAGGTCTGACTGAAGCTTTCTTT.

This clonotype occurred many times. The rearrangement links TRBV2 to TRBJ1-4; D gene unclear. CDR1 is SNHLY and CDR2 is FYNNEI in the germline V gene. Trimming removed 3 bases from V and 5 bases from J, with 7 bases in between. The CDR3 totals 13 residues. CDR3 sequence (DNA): TGTGCCAGCAGTGAGAACGGGAATGAAAAACTGTTTTTT. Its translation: CASSENGNEKLFF. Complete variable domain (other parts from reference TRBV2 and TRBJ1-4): EPEVTQTPSHQVTQMGQEVILRCVPISNHLYFYWYRQILGQKVEFLVSFYNNEISEKSEIFDDQFSVERPDGSNFTLKIRSTKLEDSAMYFCASSENGNEKLFFGSGTQLSVL.

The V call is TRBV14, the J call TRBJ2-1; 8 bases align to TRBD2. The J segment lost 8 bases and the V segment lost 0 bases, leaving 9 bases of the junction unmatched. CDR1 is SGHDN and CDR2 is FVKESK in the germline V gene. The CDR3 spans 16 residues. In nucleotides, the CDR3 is TGTGCCAGCAGCCAAGAGGGCGGGAGGACCGACCATGAGCAGTTCTTC. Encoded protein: CASSQEGGRTDHEQFF.

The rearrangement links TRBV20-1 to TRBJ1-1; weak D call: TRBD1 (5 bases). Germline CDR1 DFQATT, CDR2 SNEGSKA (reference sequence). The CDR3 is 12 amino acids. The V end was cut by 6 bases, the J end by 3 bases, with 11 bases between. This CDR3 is CSALWDHTEAFF. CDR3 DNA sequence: TGCAGTGCCCTATGGGACCACACTGAAGCTTTCTTT.

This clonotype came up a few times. The CDR3 DNA is TGTGCCAGCAGCAACCTTGGGATCTCTGGAAACACCATATATTTT. Protein: CASSNLGISGNTIYF. V gene TRBV2 combines with J gene TRBJ1-3; no reliable D call. The CDR3 extends over 15 amino acids. Trimming cost V 6 bases and J 0 bases, with 12 bases left between them. Germline CDR1 SNHLY, CDR2 FYNNEI.

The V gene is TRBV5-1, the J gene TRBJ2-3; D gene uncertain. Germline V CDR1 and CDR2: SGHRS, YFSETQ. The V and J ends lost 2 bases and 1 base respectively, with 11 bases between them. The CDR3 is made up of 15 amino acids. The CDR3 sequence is CASSLIQSGTDTQYF. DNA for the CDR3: TGCGCCAGCAGCTTAATCCAGAGCGGCACAGATACGCAGTATTTT.

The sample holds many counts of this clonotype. CDR3 bases: TGTGCCACCAGCGACCGACAGGGGTCAGATACGCAGTATTTT. Encoded protein: CATSDRQGSDTQYF. The rearrangement uses TRBV15 and TRBJ2-3, with TRBD1 identical over 8 bases. The germline CDR1 and CDR2 sequences are LNHNV and YYDKDF (reference sequence). This CDR3 has 14 amino acids. V lost 5 bases, J lost 4 bases, and 5 bases stayed unmatched. Using reference TRBV15 and TRBJ2-3 for the parts outside the CDR3, the full variable domain is DAMVIQNPRYQVTQFGKPVTLSCSQTLNHNVMYWYQQKSSQAPKLLFHYYDKDFNNEADTPDNFQSRRPNTSFCFLDIRSPGLGDTAMYLCATSDRQGSDTQYFGPGTRLTVL.

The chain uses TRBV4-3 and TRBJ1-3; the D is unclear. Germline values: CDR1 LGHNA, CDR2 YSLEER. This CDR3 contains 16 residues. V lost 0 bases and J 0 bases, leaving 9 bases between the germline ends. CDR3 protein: CASSQDRTVSGNTIYF. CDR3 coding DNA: TGCGCCAGCAGCCAAGATAGAACCGTCTCTGGAAACACCATATATTTT.

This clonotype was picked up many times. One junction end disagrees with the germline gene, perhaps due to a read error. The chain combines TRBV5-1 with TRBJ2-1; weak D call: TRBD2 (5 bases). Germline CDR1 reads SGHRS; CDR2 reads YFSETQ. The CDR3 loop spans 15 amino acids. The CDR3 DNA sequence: TGTGCCAGCAGCTTAGGCGGGTACTCCTACAATGAGCAGTTCTTC. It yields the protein CASSLGGYSYNEQFF.

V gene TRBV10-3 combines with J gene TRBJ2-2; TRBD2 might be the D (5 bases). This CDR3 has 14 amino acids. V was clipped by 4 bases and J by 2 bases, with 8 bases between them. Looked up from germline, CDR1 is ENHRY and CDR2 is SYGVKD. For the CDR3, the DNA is TGTGCCATCAGTGCGGGATTTAACACCGGGGAGCTGTTTTTT. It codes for CAISAGFNTGELFF.